The 8 T cell receptor beta chains below all came from one sample that was sequenced in a study of post-analysis software for immune sequencing data. General study results and limits: TRBV5-6, TRBV5-1 and TRBV20-1 were among four or five TRBV segments more frequent in patients than controls.

Their antigen targets remain unknown. Unique molecular identifiers tagged the TCR beta cDNA libraries. MiXCR was run by TCRdb on the PCR reads, yielding one entry per CDR3 protein. Counted here are hundreds of thousands of distinct CDR3 sequences, around 60% occurring once; the ten biggest clones make up 10% to 12%. The specimen sequenced was blood. These TCRs come from a girl aged 2 to 10 with multiple sclerosis.

The chain joins TRBV20-1 to TRBJ2-7; D is possibly TRBD1 (6 bases). Germline CDR1 reads DFQATT; CDR2 reads SNEGSKA (reference sequence). Trimming cost V 3 bases and J 1 base, with 10 bases left between them. The CDR3 is 13 residues long. CDR3 in DNA: TGCAGTGCTAGCCCTACAGGGTCCTACGAGCAGTACTTC. Its translation is CSASPTGSYEQYF.

The table lists this clonotype with a count of one. Here the CDR3 reads CASSLTPDQETQYF. The DNA for the CDR3 is TGTGCCAGCAGCTTAACGCCCGACCAAGAGACCCAGTACTTC. The V and J genes are TRBV7-3 and TRBJ2-5; D gene unclear. The CDR3 extends over 14 amino acids. Between the trimmed V and J ends, which lost 0 bases and 0 bases, there was a span of 5 bases. The germline CDR1 and CDR2 sequences are SGHTA and FQGTGA.

The chain joins TRBV20-1 to TRBJ2-3; D perhaps matches TRBD1 (5 bases). This CDR3 comprises 11 residues. In germline, CDR1 is DFQATT, CDR2 SNEGSKA (reference sequence). The V end lost 5 bases, the J end lost 10 bases, and 13 bases lay between the germline ends. This chain's CDR3 is CSADWGFAQYF. The DNA for the CDR3 is TGCAGTGCTGATTGGGGCTTCGCGCAGTATTTT.

The V call is TRBV27, the J call TRBJ1-4; D might be TRBD1 (5 bases). Germline CDR1 MNHEY, CDR2 SMNVEV (reference sequence). The length of the CDR3 is 14 residues. Trimming removed 6 bases at V and 4 bases at J, with 12 bases between. CDR3 residues: CASSMTVYNEKLFF. The CDR3 region has the DNA TGTGCCAGCAGCATGACAGTATATAATGAAAAACTGTTTTTT. The full variable domain, rest sourced from reference TRBV27 and TRBJ1-4, is EAQVTQNPRYLITVTGKKLTVTCSQNMNHEYMSWYRQDPGLGLRQIYYSMNVEVTDKGDVPEGYKVSRKEKRNFPLILESPSPNQTSLYFCASSMTVYNEKLFFGSGTQLSVL.

The V gene is TRBV20-1, the J gene TRBJ2-5; 11 bases match TRBD2. CDR3 length: 17 amino acids. The germline V gene has CDR1 DFQATT and CDR2 SNEGSKA (reference sequence). V gave up 3 bases and J gave up 5 bases; unmatched junction bases: 14. The CDR3: CSARLIVLAGVVETQYF. In DNA, the CDR3 is TGCAGTGCTAGGCTAATTGTACTAGCGGGGGTGGTGGAGACCCAGTACTTC.

This chain joins TRBV7-9 and TRBJ2-7, with TRBD1 as a possible D gene (5 bases). The V gene's germline CDR1 is SEHNR and CDR2 FQNEAQ (reference sequence). Trimming pared 1 base from V and 2 bases from J, leaving 9 bases between. The length of the CDR3 is 14 residues. CDR3 sequence: CASSLGQLPYEQYF. The CDR3 bases are TGTGCCAGCAGCTTAGGACAGCTTCCCTACGAGCAGTACTTC.

The chain employs TRBV4-1 and TRBJ2-7; D possibly corresponds to TRBD2 (7 bases). The CDR3 is 15 amino acids. V was clipped by 0 bases and J by 3 bases, with 12 bases between them. Germline CDR1 MGHRA, CDR2 YSYEKL. CDR3: CASSQERRGGYEQYF. As DNA, the CDR3 is TGCGCCAGCAGCCAAGAGCGAAGGGGGGGCTACGAGCAGTACTTC.

The chain has TRBV5-1 and TRBJ2-1, with 7 bases that match TRBD1. J lost 5 bases, V lost 0 bases, and 11 bases had no gene match. The CDR3 covers 17 residues. The germline gives CDR1 SGHRS, CDR2 YFSETQ. CDR3 nucleotide sequence: TGCGCCAGCAGCTTGGGGGTATTGGGACAGCAAAACAATGAGCAGTTCTTC. Translation: CASSLGVLGQQNNEQFF.